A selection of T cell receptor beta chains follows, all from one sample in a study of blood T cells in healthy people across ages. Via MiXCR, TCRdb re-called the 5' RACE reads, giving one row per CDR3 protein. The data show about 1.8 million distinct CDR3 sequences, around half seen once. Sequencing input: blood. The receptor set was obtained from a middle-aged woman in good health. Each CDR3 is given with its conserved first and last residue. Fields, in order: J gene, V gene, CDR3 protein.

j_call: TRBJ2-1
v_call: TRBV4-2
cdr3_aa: CASSQVVGTGQSYNEQFF

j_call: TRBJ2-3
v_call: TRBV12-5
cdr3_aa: CASGHGLDTQYF

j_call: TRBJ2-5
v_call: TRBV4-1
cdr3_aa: CASSRGLEEQETQYF

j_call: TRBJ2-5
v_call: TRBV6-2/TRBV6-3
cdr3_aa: CASRGLAGDQETQYF

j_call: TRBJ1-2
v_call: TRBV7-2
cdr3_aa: CASSFRGTGSIVHGYTF

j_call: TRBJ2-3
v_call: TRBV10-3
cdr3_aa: CAISWTGTSTDTQYF

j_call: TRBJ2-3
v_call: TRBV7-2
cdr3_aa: CASSFRGGDTQYF

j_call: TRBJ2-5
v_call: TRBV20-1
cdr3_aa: CSAPLGAQETQYF

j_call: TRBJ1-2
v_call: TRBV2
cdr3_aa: CASSERTGGGYGYTF

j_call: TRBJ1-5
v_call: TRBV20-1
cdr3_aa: CSARDWGGAGNQPQHF

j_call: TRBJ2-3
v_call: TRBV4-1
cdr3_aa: CASSQGASGGADTQYF

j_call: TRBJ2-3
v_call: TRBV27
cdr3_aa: CASSPLGRLSTDTQYF

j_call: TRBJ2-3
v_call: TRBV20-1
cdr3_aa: CSAGVVPALDTQYF

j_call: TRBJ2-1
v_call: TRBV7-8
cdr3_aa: CASSLLDGFGEQFF

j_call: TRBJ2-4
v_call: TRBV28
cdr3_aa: CASRPTLGGGETKNIQYF

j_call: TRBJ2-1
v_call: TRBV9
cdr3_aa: CASSVVPASGANNEQFF

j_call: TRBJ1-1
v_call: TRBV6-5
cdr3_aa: CASSYSELTEAFF

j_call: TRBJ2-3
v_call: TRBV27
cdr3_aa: CASRGRGRTDTQYF

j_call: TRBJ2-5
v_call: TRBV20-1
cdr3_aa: CSASVWTGGKETQYF

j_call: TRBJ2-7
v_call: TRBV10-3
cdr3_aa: CAISYLVPPDEQYF

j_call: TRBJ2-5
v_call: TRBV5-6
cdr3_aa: CASNPSGGPVGETQYF

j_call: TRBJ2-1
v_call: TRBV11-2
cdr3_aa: CASSVLHQASNEQFF

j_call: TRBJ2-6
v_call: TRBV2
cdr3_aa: CASPEHWGLSEASVLTF

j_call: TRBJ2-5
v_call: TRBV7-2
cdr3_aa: CASSSNLETQYF

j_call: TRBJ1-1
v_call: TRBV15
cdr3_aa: CATSMDKGVNTEAFF

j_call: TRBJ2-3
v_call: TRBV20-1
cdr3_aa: CSARARKADTQYF

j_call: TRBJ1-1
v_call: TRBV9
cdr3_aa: CASSTDREGPEAFF

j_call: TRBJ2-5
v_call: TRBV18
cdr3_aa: CASLTGQGETQYF